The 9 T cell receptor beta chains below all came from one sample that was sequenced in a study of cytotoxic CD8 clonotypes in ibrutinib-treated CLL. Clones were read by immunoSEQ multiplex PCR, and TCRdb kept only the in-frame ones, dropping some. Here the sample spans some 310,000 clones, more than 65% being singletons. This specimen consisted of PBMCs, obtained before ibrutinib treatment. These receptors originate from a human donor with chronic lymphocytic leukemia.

The CDR3 nucleotides are TGTGCCAGCAGTGAATCCCTCGAGCAGTACTTC. Protein: CASSESLEQYF. The chain employs TRBV2 and TRBJ2-7; no clear D. Trimming took 2 bases from V and 6 from J, leaving 5 bases between them. CDR1 SNHLY and CDR2 FYNNEI come from the germline V gene. This CDR3 spans 11 amino acids.

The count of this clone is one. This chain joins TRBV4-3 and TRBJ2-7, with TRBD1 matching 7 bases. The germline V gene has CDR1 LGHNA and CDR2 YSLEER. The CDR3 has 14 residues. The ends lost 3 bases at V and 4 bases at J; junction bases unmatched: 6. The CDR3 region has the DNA TGCGCCAGCAGCCAGAGCCGGGACAGTTACGAGCAGTACTTC. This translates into CASSQSRDSYEQYF.

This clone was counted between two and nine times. The CDR3 loop reads CASSLDPGFRAEAFF. The CDR3 bases are TGTGCCAGCAGCTTAGATCCCGGGTTTCGGGCTGAAGCTTTCTTT. The J gene is TRBJ1-1, the V gene TRBV7-6; D gene unclear. The CDR3 has 15 residues. V was clipped by 1 base and J by 6 bases, with 15 bases between them. Germline V gives CDR1 SGHVS, CDR2 FNYEAQ.

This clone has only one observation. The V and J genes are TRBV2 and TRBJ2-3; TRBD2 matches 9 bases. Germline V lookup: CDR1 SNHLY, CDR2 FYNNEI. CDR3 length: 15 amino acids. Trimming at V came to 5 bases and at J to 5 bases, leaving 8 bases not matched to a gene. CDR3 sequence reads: CASSRSGRPRDTQYF. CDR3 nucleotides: TGTGCCAGCAGTCGCAGCGGGAGGCCGCGAGATACGCAGTATTTT.

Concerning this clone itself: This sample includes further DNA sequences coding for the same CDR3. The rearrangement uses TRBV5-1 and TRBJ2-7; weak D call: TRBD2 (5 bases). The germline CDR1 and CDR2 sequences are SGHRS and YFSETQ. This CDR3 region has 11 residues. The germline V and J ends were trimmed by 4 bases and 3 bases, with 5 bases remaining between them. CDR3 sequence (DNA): TGCGCCAGCAGCGGAGGCTACGAGCAGTACTTC. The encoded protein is CASSGGYEQYF.

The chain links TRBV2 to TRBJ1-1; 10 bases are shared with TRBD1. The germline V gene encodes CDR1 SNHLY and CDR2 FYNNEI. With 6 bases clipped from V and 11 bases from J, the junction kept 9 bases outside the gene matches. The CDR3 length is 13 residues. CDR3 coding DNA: TGTGCCAGCAGACCCGTCGGGACAGGGGCCGCTTTCTTT. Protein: CASRPVGTGAAFF.

For the CDR3, the DNA is TGCGCCAGCAGCCAAGACATAACCCCACAAGAGACCCAGTACTTC. Amino acids: CASSQDITPQETQYF. V usage is TRBV4-3 and J usage is TRBJ2-5; D gene uncertain. CDR3 length equals 15 residues. Trimming took off 0 bases at V and 2 bases at J, with 10 bases between the two ends. The germline V gene encodes CDR1 LGHNA and CDR2 YSLEER.

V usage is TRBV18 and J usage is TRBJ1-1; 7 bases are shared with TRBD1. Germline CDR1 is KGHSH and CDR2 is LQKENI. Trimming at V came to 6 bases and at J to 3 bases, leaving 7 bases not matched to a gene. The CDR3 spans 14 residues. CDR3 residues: CASSAGGVYTEAFF. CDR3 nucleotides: TGTGCCAGCTCCGCAGGGGGGGTGTACACTGAAGCTTTCTTT. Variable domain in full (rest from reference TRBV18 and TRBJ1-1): NAGVMQNPRHLVRRRGQEARLRCSPMKGHSHVYWYRQLPEEGLKFMVYLQKENIIDESGMPKERFSAEFPKEGPSILRIQQVVRGDSAAYFCASSAGGVYTEAFFGQGTRLTVV.

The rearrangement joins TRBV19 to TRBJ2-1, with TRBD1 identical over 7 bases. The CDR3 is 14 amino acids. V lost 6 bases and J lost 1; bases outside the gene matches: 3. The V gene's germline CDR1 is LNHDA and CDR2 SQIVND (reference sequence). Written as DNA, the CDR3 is TGTGCCAGTAGAGGCAGGGGGTCCTACAATGAGCAGTTCTTC. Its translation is CASRGRGSYNEQFF.